There are a few counts of the clone carrying this T cell receptor beta chain. This record belongs to a study of CD8 T cells in Susac syndrome. The multiple sclerosis controls were treatment-naive patients, and their relapsing-remitting disease was stable or active. With random hexamers, reverse transcription was performed on about 0.45 to 1 ug of RNA. Multiplex PCR with immunoSEQ amplified the TCR beta CDR3 across 54 Vbeta and 13 Jbeta. In TCRdb, the immunoSEQ multiplex PCR reads were re-called with MiXCR into one record per CDR3 protein. The table includes fewer than 350,000 distinct CDR3 sequences, about nine tenths detected once. This receptor was obtained from a human donor with multiple sclerosis. Sequencing input: CD8+ T cells from PBMCs.

DNA for the CDR3: TGTGCCAGCAGCCCAGGGACGAGGGTCTACGAGCAGTACTTC. It encodes CASSPGTRVYEQYF. The gene calls are TRBV11-1 and TRBJ2-7; D might be TRBD1 or TRBD2, each matching 5 bases. This CDR3 has 14 amino acids. Germline V gene data show CDR1 as SGHAT and CDR2 as FQDESV (reference sequence). The V and J ends lost 5 bases and 3 bases respectively, with 14 bases between them.